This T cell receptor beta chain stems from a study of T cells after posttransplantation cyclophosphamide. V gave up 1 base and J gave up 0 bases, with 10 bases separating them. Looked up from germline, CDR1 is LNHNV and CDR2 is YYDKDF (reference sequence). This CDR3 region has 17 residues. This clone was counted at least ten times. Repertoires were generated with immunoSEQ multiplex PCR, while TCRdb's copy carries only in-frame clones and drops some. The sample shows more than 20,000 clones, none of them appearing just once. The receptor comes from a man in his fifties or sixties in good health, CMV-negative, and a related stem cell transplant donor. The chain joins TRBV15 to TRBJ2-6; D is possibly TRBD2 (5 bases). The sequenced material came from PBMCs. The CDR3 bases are TGTGCCACCAGCAGAGGGACCGGGAACTCTGGGGCCAACGTCCTGACTTTC. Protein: CATSRGTGNSGANVLTF.